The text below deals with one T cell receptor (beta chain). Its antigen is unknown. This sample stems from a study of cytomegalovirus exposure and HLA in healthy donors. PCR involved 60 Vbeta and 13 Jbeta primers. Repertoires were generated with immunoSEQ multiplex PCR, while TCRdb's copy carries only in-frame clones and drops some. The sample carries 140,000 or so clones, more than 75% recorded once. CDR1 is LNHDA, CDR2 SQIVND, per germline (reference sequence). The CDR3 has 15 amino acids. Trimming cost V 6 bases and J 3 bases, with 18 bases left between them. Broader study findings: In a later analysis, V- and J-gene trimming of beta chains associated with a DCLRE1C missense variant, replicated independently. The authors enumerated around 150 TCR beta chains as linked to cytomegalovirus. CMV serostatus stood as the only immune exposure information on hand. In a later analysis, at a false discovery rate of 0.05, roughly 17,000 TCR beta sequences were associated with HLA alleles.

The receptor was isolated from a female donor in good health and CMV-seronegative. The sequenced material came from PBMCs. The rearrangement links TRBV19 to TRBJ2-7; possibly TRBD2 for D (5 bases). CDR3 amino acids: CASRRGPRSFYEQYF. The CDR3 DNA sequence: TGTGCCAGTAGAAGAGGGCCACGGAGTTTCTACGAGCAGTACTTC.